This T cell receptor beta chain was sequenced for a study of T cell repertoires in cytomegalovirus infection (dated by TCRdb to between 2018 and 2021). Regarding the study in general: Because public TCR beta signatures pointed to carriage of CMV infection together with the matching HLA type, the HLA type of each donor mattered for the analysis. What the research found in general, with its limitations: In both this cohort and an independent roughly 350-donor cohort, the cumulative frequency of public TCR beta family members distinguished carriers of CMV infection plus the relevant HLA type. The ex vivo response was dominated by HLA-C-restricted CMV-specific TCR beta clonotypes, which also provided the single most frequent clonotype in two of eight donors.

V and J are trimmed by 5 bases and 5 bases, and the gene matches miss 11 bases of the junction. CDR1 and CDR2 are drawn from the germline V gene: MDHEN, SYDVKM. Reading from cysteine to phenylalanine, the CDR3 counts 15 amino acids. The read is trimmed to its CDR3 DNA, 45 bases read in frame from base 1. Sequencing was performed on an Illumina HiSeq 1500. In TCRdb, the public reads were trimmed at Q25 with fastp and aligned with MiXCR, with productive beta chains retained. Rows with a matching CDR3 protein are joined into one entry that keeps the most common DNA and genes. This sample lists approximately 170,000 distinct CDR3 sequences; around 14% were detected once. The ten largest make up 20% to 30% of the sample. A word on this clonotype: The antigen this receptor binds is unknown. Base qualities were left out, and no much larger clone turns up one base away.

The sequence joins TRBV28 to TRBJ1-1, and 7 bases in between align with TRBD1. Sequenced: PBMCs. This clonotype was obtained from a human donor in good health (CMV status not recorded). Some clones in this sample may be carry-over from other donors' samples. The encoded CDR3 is CASSAPTGLGTEAFF. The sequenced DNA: TGTGCCAGCAGTGCTCCGACAGGGTTAGGAACTGAAGCTTTCTTT.